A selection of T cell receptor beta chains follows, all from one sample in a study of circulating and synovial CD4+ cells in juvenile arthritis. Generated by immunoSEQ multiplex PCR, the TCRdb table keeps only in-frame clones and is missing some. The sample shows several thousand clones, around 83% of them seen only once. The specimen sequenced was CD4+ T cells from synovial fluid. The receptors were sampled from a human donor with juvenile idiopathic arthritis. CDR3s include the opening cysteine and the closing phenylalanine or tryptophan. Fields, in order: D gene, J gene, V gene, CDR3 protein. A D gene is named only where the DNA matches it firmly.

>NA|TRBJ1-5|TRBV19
CASSERSGLFGQPQHF
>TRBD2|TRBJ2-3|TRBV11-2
CASSLVGPASGSTDTQYF
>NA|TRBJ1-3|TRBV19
CASSSIQAAGGSGNTIYF
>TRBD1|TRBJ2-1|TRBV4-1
CASTALPGTDSYNEQFF
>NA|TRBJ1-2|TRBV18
CASSPATRRGNAGYTF
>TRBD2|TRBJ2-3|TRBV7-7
CASSGTSGSTQYF
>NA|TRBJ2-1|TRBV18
CASSSQTRRQFF
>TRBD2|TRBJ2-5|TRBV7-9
CASSRGGGETQYF
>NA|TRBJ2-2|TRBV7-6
CASSLGRERAELFF
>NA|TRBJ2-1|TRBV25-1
CASRAGGGSYNEQFF
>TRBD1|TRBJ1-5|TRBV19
CASSIPIWETGSNQPQHF
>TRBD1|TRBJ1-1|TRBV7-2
CASSSDRFTEAFF
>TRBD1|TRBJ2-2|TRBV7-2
CASSSDRANTGELFF
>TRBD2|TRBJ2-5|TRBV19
CASSSGLVQYF
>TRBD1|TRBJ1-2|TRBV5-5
CASSLGGTGATNYGYTF
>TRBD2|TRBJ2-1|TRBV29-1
CSVGVAGGPGNEQFF
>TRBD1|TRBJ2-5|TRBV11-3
CASSLPGNRTGEAQYF
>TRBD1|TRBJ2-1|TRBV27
CASNVDRGSYNEQFF
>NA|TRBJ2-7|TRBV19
CASSIGSTYEQYF
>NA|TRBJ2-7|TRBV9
CASSAELTGAYEQYF
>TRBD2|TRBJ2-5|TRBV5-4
CASSLGLLAGGQETQYF
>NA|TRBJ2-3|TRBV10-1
CASSRRGLGTDTQYF
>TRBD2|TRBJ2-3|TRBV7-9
CASSLPLALPPDTQYF
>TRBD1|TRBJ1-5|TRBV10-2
CASRDRGDQPQHF
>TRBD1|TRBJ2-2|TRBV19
CATMFGQGAGTGELFF
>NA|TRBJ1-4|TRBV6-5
CASAPVGGDEKLFF
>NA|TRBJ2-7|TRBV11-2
CASSLDPATYEQYF
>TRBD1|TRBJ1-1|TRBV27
CASSPQGAITEAFF